The clone carrying this T cell receptor beta chain has at least ten counts. This entry belongs to a study of T cells in Graves' hyperthyroidism and ophthalmopathy. The CDR3 length is 21 residues. Germline CDR1 is MDHEN and CDR2 is SYDVKM. Trimming cost V 3 bases and J 1 base, with 27 bases left between them. TCR beta CDR3 regions were amplified from RNA. In the first-round RT-PCR of the TCR CDR3, the HTBI primer set was used. TCRdb reanalysed the multiplex PCR reads using MiXCR and keeps one entry per CDR3 protein. The table includes around 380,000 distinct CDR3 sequences, approximately 13% detected once.

The receptor was derived from a man aged 25 to 40 with Graves' hyperthyroidism that later progressed to Graves' ophthalmopathy. The sequencing input was blood. The chain carries TRBV28 and TRBJ2-2; D perhaps matches TRBD1 (7 bases). The CDR3 reads CASSFFASRGVSHENTGELFF. Here the CDR3 DNA reads TGTGCCAGCAGTTTTTTTGCTTCCAGGGGGGTTTCGCATGAGAACACCGGGGAGCTGTTTTTT.